This TCR beta chain derives from a study of Ad26.COV2.S vaccination and SARS-CoV-2 variants. Study results and limitations: It was vaccine recipients, not placebo recipients, who had the higher spike-specific TCR breadth. Quantification of TCR breadth and depth may have yielded underestimates of total T cell responses. Vaccine and placebo recipients had similar non-spike TCR breadth. The authors reported substantial breadth in spike-specific CD8+ and CD4+ T cell responses after vaccination.

Sequenced by immunoSEQ multiplex PCR; TCRdb stores in-frame clones only, minus some. The sample includes 85,000 to 120,000 clones, around 80% seen only once; the top ten take roughly 17%. With respect to this clone: Its antigen is still unknown.

Here the sequenced sample was peripheral blood, taken after recovery from COVID-19. The clonotype originates from a human donor who had recovered from COVID-19.

CDR3 sequence (DNA): TGCGCCAGCAGCCAAGGACTAGCGGGGCGGGGTGAGCAGTTCTTC. Residues: CASSQGLAGRGEQFF. The chain is built from TRBV4-1 and TRBJ2-1; the match to TRBD2 covers 11 bases. The germline V gene encodes CDR1 MGHRA and CDR2 YSYEKL. With 1 base clipped from V and 9 bases from J, the junction kept 5 bases outside the gene matches. The CDR3 consists of 15 residues.